The present T cell receptor beta chain was sequenced within a study of blood T cell repertoires in COVID-19. Measured with immunoSEQ multiplex PCR; TCRdb has only the in-frame clones, and not every one. Of over 45,000 clones in the sample, around 83% were seen once. Trimming shortened V by 5 bases and J by 3 bases, and 9 bases separated the two germline ends. There are 13 residues in the CDR3. CDR1 and CDR2 from the germline V gene are SGHRS and YFSETQ. The chain employs TRBV5-1 and TRBJ2-1; D not resolved. The receptor was derived from a human donor in a cohort sampled during active COVID-19. Sequences were obtained from peripheral blood. The CDR3 region is CASRESRYNEQFF. CDR3 DNA: TGCGCCAGCAGAGAGTCCCGCTACAATGAGCAGTTCTTC. The full variable domain, completed using reference TRBV5-1 and TRBJ2-1, is KAGVTQTPRYLIKTRGQQVTLSCSPISGHRSVSWYQQTPGQGLQFLFEYFSETQRNKGNFPGRFSGRQFSNSRSEMNVSTLELGDSALYLCASRESRYNEQFFGPGTRLTVL.